The source of this TCR beta chain is a study of blood T cell repertoires in COVID-19. The wider study: Acute and convalescent COVID-19 samples came from the United States, Italy and Spain. The cDNA or gDNA used as material had been derived from T cells, B-cell-depleted T cells, or PBMCs.

Trimming pared 6 bases from V and 5 bases from J, leaving 16 bases between. This CDR3 contains 14 residues. Germline V gene sequence: CDR1 SNHLY, CDR2 FYNNEI. In the original processing: The assay estimated nucleated cells by amplifying reference gene primers. Here immunoSEQ multiplex PCR was the method, and the copy in TCRdb shows in-frame clones only, minus some. V and J calls and clone size are as listed in that table; D and trimming were resolved from the DNA. The data show over 110,000 clones, more than 60% seen once. This sequence was found in an elderly man with acute or convalescent COVID-19. Material: peripheral blood. The rearrangement links TRBV2 to TRBJ2-5; D might be TRBD2 (6 bases). This CDR3 is CASRLGGPHETQYF. CDR3 in DNA: TGTGCCAGCAGGCTGGGGGGTCCGCACGAGACCCAGTACTTC.